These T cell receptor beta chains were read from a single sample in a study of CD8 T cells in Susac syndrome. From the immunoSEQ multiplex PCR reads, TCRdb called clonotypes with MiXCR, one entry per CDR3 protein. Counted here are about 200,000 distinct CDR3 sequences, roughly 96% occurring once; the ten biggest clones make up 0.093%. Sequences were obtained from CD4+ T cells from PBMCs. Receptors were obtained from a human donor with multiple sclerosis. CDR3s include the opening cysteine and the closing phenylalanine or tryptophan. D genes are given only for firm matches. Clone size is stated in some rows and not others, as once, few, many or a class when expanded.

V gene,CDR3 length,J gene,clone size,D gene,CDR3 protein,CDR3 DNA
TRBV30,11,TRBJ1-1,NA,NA,CASQRGTEAFF,TGTGCCTCTCAAAGGGGAACTGAAGCTTTCTTT
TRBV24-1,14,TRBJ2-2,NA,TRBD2,CATQTSGFTGELFF,TGTGCCACCCAAACTAGCGGCTTCACCGGGGAGCTGTTTTTT
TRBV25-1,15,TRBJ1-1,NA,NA,CASIQISPDASSAFF,TGTGCCAGCATTCAAATAAGTCCAGACGCCTCCTCCGCTTTCTTT
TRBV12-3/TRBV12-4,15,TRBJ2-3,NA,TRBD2,CASSYNSGRADTQYF,TGTGCCAGCAGTTATAATAGCGGGAGGGCAGATACGCAGTATTTT
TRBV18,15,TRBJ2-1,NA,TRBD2,CASSPARGRTNEQFF,TGTGCCAGCTCACCGGCGCGGGGGAGGACCAATGAGCAGTTCTTC
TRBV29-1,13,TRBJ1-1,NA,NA,CSVGLPSTTGAFF,TGCAGCGTGGGACTCCCGTCCACTACCGGAGCTTTCTTT
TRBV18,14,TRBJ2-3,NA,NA,CASSPPISTDTQYF,TGTGCCAGCTCACCACCGATTAGCACAGATACGCAGTATTTT
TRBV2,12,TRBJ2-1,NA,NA,CASSDIFDEQFF,TGTGCCAGCAGTGACATATTCGATGAGCAGTTCTTC
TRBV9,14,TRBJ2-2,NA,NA,CASSVGGAIGELFF,TGTGCCAGCAGCGTAGGGGGGGCAATTGGGGAGCTGTTTTTT
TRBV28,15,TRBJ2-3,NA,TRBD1,CASSRRTGWADTQYF,TGTGCCAGCAGCCGCCGGACAGGGTGGGCAGATACGCAGTATTTT
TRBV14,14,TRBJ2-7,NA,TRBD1,CASSRTGIPYEQYF,TGTGCCAGCAGCCGGACAGGGATCCCCTACGAGCAGTACTTC
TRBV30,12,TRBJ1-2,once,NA,CAWSLTRYGYTF,TGTGCCTGGAGTTTAACACGCTATGGCTACACCTTC
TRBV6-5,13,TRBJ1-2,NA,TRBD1,CASSYEGARGYTF,TGTGCCAGCAGTTACGAGGGGGCCAGAGGCTACACCTTC
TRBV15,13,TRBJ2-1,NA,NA,CATSRDLGGEQFF,TGTGCCACCAGCAGAGATCTAGGTGGTGAGCAGTTCTTC
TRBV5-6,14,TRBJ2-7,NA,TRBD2,CASSLGGTNYEQYF,TGTGCCAGCAGCTTGGGGGGGACTAACTACGAGCAGTACTTC
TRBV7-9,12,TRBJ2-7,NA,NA,CASSSEPYEQYF,TGTGCCAGCAGCTCAGAACCCTACGAGCAGTACTTC
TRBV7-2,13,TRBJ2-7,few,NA,CASSFSRNYEQYF,TGTGCCAGCAGCTTTTCGAGAAACTACGAGCAGTACTTC
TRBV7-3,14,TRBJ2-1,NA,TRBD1,CASSLGQGRGEQFF,TGTGCCAGCAGCTTGGGACAGGGTAGGGGTGAGCAGTTCTTC
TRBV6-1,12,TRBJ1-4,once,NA,CASSALDEKLFF,TGTGCCAGCAGCGCTCTGGATGAAAAACTGTTTTTT
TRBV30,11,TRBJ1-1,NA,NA,CAWSYYTEAFF,TGTGCCTGGAGTTACTACACTGAAGCTTTCTTT
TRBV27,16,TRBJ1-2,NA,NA,CASSSLGTFRTAGYTF,TGTGCCAGCAGTTCCCTGGGGACTTTCAGAACGGCGGGCTACACCTTC
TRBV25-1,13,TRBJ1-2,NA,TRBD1,CASSEDRVLGYTF,TGTGCCAGCAGTGAGGACAGGGTCTTGGGCTACACCTTC
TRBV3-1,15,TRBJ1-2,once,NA,CASSPRMRTVDGYTF,TGTGCCAGCAGCCCACGGATGCGGACAGTAGATGGCTACACCTTC
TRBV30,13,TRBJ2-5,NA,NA,CAERRLGGDPQYF,TGTGCCGAACGGCGGCTAGGAGGCGACCCCCAGTACTTC
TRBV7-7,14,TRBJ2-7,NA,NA,CASSPGEGRYEQYF,TGTGCTAGCAGCCCCGGTGAGGGCAGGTACGAGCAGTACTTC